A single sample is the source of the 8 T cell receptor beta chains below, sequenced in a study of blood T cell repertoires in COVID-19. The table came from immunoSEQ multiplex PCR; TCRdb's copy has only in-frame clones and leaves some out. The table lists 240,000 or so clones, around 89% of them singletons. The sequenced sample was peripheral blood. These receptors were taken from a woman in her forties who had recovered from COVID-19.

Concerning this clone: Compared with germline, one end of the junction differs, possibly owing to a read error. The rearrangement joins TRBV7-8 to TRBJ2-7; D is perhaps TRBD2 (5 bases). The germline V gene encodes CDR1 SGHVS and CDR2 FQNEAQ. The CDR3 extends over 11 amino acids. The CDR3, as DNA: TGTGCCAGCAGCCGCGCCGGGAATACCCACTTC. It is translated as CASSRAGNTHF.

This sequence joins TRBV4-3 and TRBJ1-4; TRBD1 aligns across 9 bases. V was clipped by 4 bases and J by 0 bases; unmatched bases: 15. The CDR3 loop spans 20 amino acids. Per germline, CDR1 LGHNA and CDR2 YSLEER. The CDR3 DNA follows: TGCGCCAGCAGCCGAGAACCGGGACAGGGTCCGTTTGCAACTAATGAAAAACTGTTTTTT. This gives the protein CASSREPGQGPFATNEKLFF.

V gene TRBV30 combines with J gene TRBJ1-2; TRBD1 is a possible D gene (5 bases). Germline CDR1 is GTSNPN and CDR2 is SVGIG (reference sequence). The germline V and J ends were trimmed by 1 base and 7 bases, with 22 bases remaining between them. CDR3 length: 16 residues. This CDR3 reads CAWSAITNSGGGGYTF. In DNA form, the CDR3 reads TGTGCCTGGAGTGCCATTACTAACAGTGGGGGAGGTGGCTACACCTTC.

The chain uses TRBV2 and TRBJ1-1; TRBD1 matches at 7 bases. CDR1 and CDR2 (germline): SNHLY, FYNNEI. The CDR3 is made up of 13 amino acids. V shed 5 bases and J 1 base; nucleotides not matched to a gene: 1. Here the CDR3 DNA reads TGTGCCAGCAGTACAGGGGAGAACACTGAAGCTTTCTTT. It translates to CASSTGENTEAFF.

The chain is built from TRBV10-3 and TRBJ2-5; maybe TRBD1 (8 bases). V shed 6 bases and J shed 4 bases, with 12 bases lying between them. CDR1 and CDR2 from the germline V gene are ENHRY and SYGVKD. The CDR3 consists of 13 residues. CDR3 sequence: CAIRQGEGETQYF. The CDR3 DNA reads as TGTGCCATCAGACAGGGGGAGGGAGAGACCCAGTACTTC.

The CDR3 nucleotides read TGTGCCAGCAGCCCCAGCGGTACCGGGGAGCTGTTTTTT. Translated: CASSPSGTGELFF. J is TRBJ2-2 and V is TRBV9; perhaps TRBD2 as D (5 bases). V lost 4 bases, J lost 5 bases, and 9 bases lay in between. CDR3 size: 13 residues. The germline CDR1 and CDR2 sequences are SGDLS and YYNGEE.

The CDR3 DNA sequence: TGTGCCAGCAGCACGGACAGTAAAAACATTCAGTACTTC. Its translation: CASSTDSKNIQYF. V gene TRBV7-2 combines with J gene TRBJ2-4, with D maybe TRBD1 (6 bases). The V and J ends lost 5 bases and 4 bases respectively, with 9 bases between them. CDR1 and CDR2 (germline): SGHTA, FQGNSA. This CDR3 contains 13 residues.

The chain joins TRBV6-6 to TRBJ2-1; 9 bases match TRBD2. The CDR3 has 16 amino acids. Germline trimming cut 2 bases from V and 9 bases from J; bases unmatched to any gene: 11. CDR1 is MNHNY and CDR2 is SVGAGI in the germline V gene (reference sequence). This CDR3 reads CASSYGGSGGRVEQFF. In DNA, the CDR3 is TGTGCCAGCAGTTACGGCGGTAGCGGGGGTCGGGTTGAGCAGTTCTTC.